These T cell receptor beta chains were read from a single sample in a study of blood T cell repertoires in COVID-19. Data came from immunoSEQ multiplex PCR; TCRdb stores just in-frame clones and leaves some out. The sample consists of 100,000 to 150,000 clones, 75% to 90% of them appearing once. The sample taken for sequencing was PBMCs or T cells enriched from blood (not recorded which). The origin of the receptors is a woman between 45 and 65 years old who had recovered from COVID-19. Each CDR3 is given with its conserved first and last residue. Fields, in order: V gene, J gene, D gene, clone size, CDR3 DNA, CDR3 protein. A D gene is named only where the DNA matches it firmly. Size is omitted from some rows. Given values are once, few, many or a class for expanded clones.

TRBV5-4	TRBJ2-7	.	once	TGTGCCAGCAGCCTGGACAGCGGACCCTACGAGCAGTACTTC	CASSLDSGPYEQYF
TRBV5-1	TRBJ2-2	TRBD2	.	TGCGCCAGCAGTCGTGGACTAGCGGGGTCCGGGGAGCTGTTTTTT	CASSRGLAGSGELFF
TRBV5-4	TRBJ1-1	TRBD1	.	TGTGCCAGCAGAAATATAGACAGGGGCCAGAACACTGAAGCTTTCTTT	CASRNIDRGQNTEAFF
TRBV6-5	TRBJ2-3	.	.	TGTGCCAGCAGTTACTCGAATTACTTCACAGATACGCAGTATTTT	CASSYSNYFTDTQYF
TRBV3-1/TRBV3-2	TRBJ2-7	.	few	TGTGCCAGCAGCCAAGAACGGCGGGGCTCCTACGAGCAGTACTTC	CASSQERRGSYEQYF
TRBV6-4	TRBJ2-1	TRBD1	.	TGTGCCAGCAGACCCCTGGGACAGGGCGGTGGTGAGCAGTTCTTC	CASRPLGQGGGEQFF
TRBV5-1	TRBJ2-2	TRBD1	.	TGCGCCAGCAGGGAAGGGGGCAACACCGGGGAGCTGTTTTTT	CASREGGNTGELFF
TRBV10-3	TRBJ2-6	.	.	TGTGCCATCCTTCGGGAGAGCGGGGCCAACGTCCTGACTTTC	CAILRESGANVLTF
TRBV7-6	TRBJ1-1	.	.	TGTGCCAGCAGCTTATATCGGGGACAAGAAGCTTTCTTT	CASSLYRGQEAFF
TRBV18	TRBJ1-1	TRBD1	.	TGTGCCAGCTCACCCGGACAGGTGATGAACACTGAAGCTTTCTTT	CASSPGQVMNTEAFF
TRBV6-5	TRBJ2-1	TRBD2	once	TGTGCCAGCAGGGCTAGCGGGGACAATGAGCAGTTCTTC	CASRASGDNEQFF
TRBV7-6	TRBJ2-1	.	.	TGTGCCAGCAGCTTAGGGGGGCTAGCCTTTAGCTCCTACAATGAGCAGTTCTTC	CASSLGGLAFSSYNEQFF
TRBV19	TRBJ1-5	.	.	TGTGCCAGTAGCTCAGACAGGAGCCAGCCCCAGCATTTT	CASSSDRSQPQHF
TRBV19	TRBJ1-5	.	.	TGTGCCAGTAGCACCCCCGCGGGGGTGAGCAATCAGCCCCAGCATTTT	CASSTPAGVSNQPQHF
TRBV9	TRBJ1-2	TRBD1	.	TGTGCCAGCAGCGTACAAGACAGGGGTTACGGCTACACCTTC	CASSVQDRGYGYTF
TRBV21-1	TRBJ2-2	.	few	TGTGCCAGCAGCAAAGTCGGGACAGGGGTGTCCGGGGAGCTGTTTTTT	CASSKVGTGVSGELFF
TRBV14	TRBJ2-2	.	.	TGTGCCAGCAGCCAAGCTCTAGCCAGCGGGGAGCTGTTTTTT	CASSQALASGELFF
TRBV2	TRBJ1-6	TRBD1	.	TGTGCCAGCAGTACGGACAGGGACTCACCCCTCCACTTT	CASSTDRDSPLHF
TRBV11-2	TRBJ2-3	.	.	TGTGCCAGCAGCTTAGGATCGGGAACAGATACGCAGTATTTT	CASSLGSGTDTQYF
TRBV7-9	TRBJ1-1	TRBD1	.	TGTGCCAGCACCAACCCGCCGGACAGGGACACTGAAGCTTTCTTT	CASTNPPDRDTEAFF
TRBV5-1	TRBJ2-5	.	.	TGCGCCAGCAGCTTGGCCGGGGCAGGGGCCGCCCAAGAGACCCAGTACTTC	CASSLAGAGAAQETQYF
TRBV11-2	TRBJ2-1	TRBD2	.	TGTGCCAGCAGCCCCTTAGCGGGGTTGTACAATGAGCAGTTCTTC	CASSPLAGLYNEQFF
TRBV5-6	TRBJ2-7	TRBD1	.	TGTGCCAGCAGCCCGACCGGGACAGGGCGGTACGAGCAGTACTTC	CASSPTGTGRYEQYF
TRBV21-1	TRBJ2-7	.	few	TGTGCCAGCAGCAGGGCCAGGACAAGGCCAGATAGCTCCTACGAGCAGTACTTC	CASSRARTRPDSSYEQYF
TRBV29-1	TRBJ2-7	TRBD2	once	TGCAGCGCCACTGACAGCGGGGCCGAGCAGTACTTC	CSATDSGAEQYF
TRBV28	TRBJ2-5	TRBD2	once	TGTGCCAGCAGTTCCCCCAGCGGCGGGGGGACGGGGACCCAGTACTTC	CASSSPSGGGTGTQYF
TRBV3-1/TRBV3-2	TRBJ1-2	TRBD1	.	TGTGCCAGCGGACAGGGATATGGCTACACCTTC	CASGQGYGYTF
TRBV18	TRBJ2-3	.	.	TGTGCCAGCTCACTGAGCGAGAACACAGATACGCAGTATTTT	CASSLSENTDTQYF
TRBV19	TRBJ2-7	.	.	TGTGCCAGTAGTATAGCTAGCCCCTACGAGCAGTACTTC	CASSIASPYEQYF
TRBV9	TRBJ2-3	.	once	TGTGCCAGCAGCGTCGAGGGGGTTGGCACAGATACGCAGTATTTT	CASSVEGVGTDTQYF
TRBV30	TRBJ1-6	TRBD1	.	TGTGCCTGGAGTCTCCGGGCAGGGGGTTCACCCCTCCACTTT	CAWSLRAGGSPLHF
TRBV5-1	TRBJ2-7	TRBD1	.	TGCGCCAGCAGCTGGACAGGGGGCTCCTACGAGCAGTACTTC	CASSWTGGSYEQYF
TRBV5-6	TRBJ1-1	.	.	TGTGCCAGCAGCTTGGTCCCAGTTATGAACACTGAAGCTTTCTTT	CASSLVPVMNTEAFF
TRBV19	TRBJ1-4	.	.	TGTGCCAGTAGTATGACAGGTCAGGATGAAAAACTGTTTTTT	CASSMTGQDEKLFF
TRBV7-2	TRBJ1-2	TRBD1	.	TGTGCCAGCAGCTGGGACAGCTATGGCTACACCTTC	CASSWDSYGYTF
TRBV7-2	TRBJ2-7	TRBD2	.	TGTGCCAGCAGCTTAGAAGCGGGGGGGACGAGCTCCTACGAGCAGTACTTC	CASSLEAGGTSSYEQYF
TRBV5-5	TRBJ2-2	.	.	TGTGCCAGCAGCCATTATAGCGGAAACACCGGGGAGCTGTTTTTT	CASSHYSGNTGELFF
TRBV7-8	TRBJ2-7	.	.	TGTGCCAGCAGCTTAGGGCATACCTACGAGCAGTACTTC	CASSLGHTYEQYF
TRBV2	TRBJ1-1	TRBD1	.	TGTGCCAGCAGAAACAGGGGGGGGAACACTGAAGCTTTCTTT	CASRNRGGNTEAFF
TRBV5-4	TRBJ2-2	TRBD2	.	TGTGCCAGCAGGCGCGGGGGGGGCACCGGGGAGCTGTTTTTT	CASRRGGGTGELFF
TRBV6-6	TRBJ1-5	TRBD1	.	TGTGCCAGCAGTAAGGGACAGGGTCGCAATCAGCCCCAGCATTTT	CASSKGQGRNQPQHF
TRBV9	TRBJ2-7	.	few	TGTGCCAGCAGCAAGACAGGCGAAAGCTCCTACGAGCAGTACTTC	CASSKTGESSYEQYF
TRBV5-1	TRBJ2-5	TRBD1	once	TGCGCCAGCAGCAAGGGACAGGGGAGGGAGACCCAGTACTTC	CASSKGQGRETQYF
TRBV4-3	TRBJ1-5	.	.	TGCGCCAGCAGCCAAGAGAGACAAAGCAATCAGCCCCAGCATTTT	CASSQERQSNQPQHF
TRBV4-3	TRBJ1-6	.	.	TGCGCCAGCAGCCCCCGGGTAGGCTCACCCCTCCACTTT	CASSPRVGSPLHF
TRBV6-5	TRBJ2-2	TRBD2	.	TGTGCCAGCAGTTACACTAGCGGGACCGGGGAGCTGTTTTTT	CASSYTSGTGELFF
TRBV15	TRBJ2-1	.	once	TGTGCCACCAGCAGAGATGCTAGTTTCCATGAGCAGTTCTTC	CATSRDASFHEQFF
TRBV3-1/TRBV3-2	TRBJ2-7	.	.	TGTGCCAGCAGCCAAGAGAGCTACGAGCAGTACTTC	CASSQESYEQYF
TRBV5-1	TRBJ2-3	.	.	TGCGCCAGCAGCCTAGACAACCTAGCGTATTTT	CASSLDNLAYF
TRBV6-4	TRBJ1-3	.	.	TGTGCCAGCAGTGAGGTCGCAGGCTCTGGAAACACCATATATTTT	CASSEVAGSGNTIYF
TRBV5-4	TRBJ1-4	.	few	TGTGCCAGCAGCTTGGCCAACCGGGGGGAAAAACTGTTTTTT	CASSLANRGEKLFF
TRBV6-4	TRBJ1-2	.	few	TGTGCCAGCAGTGACGGAAGTTCCGGGGGCTACACCTTC	CASSDGSSGGYTF